This TCR beta chain was sequenced during a study of cytomegalovirus exposure and HLA in healthy donors. Comments on this clone: Antigen: not known.

This PCR relied on a set of 60 Vbeta primers and 13 Jbeta primers. Using immunoSEQ multiplex PCR, the repertoire was profiled, and TCRdb retains in-frame clones only, with some absent. The table shows about 180,000 clones, with approximately 81% occurring only once. General study results and limits: Relative to equally common others, HLA-associated TCR beta chains showed greater clonal expansion in a later analysis. In an earlier analysis, most TCR beta V segments were productive about 87% or about 30% of the time. Reports indicated that the classifier achieved high specificity and sensitivity in diagnosing cytomegalovirus status. Donors belonging to an Asian-associated ancestry cluster reportedly showed fewer N-insertions in productive TCRs than the roughly 670-donor mean, according to what a later analysis found.

This CDR3 contains 17 residues. The germline V gene has CDR1 LNHDA and CDR2 SQIVND (reference sequence). V gave up 7 bases and J gave up 4 bases; unmatched junction bases: 13. Sequencing used PBMCs. This sequence originates from a male donor in good health and CMV-seronegative. The chain uses TRBV19 and TRBJ1-4; 9 bases are a match to TRBD1. CDR3 region: CASKNPGQGALNEKLFF. In DNA, the CDR3 is TGTGCCAGTAAGAACCCGGGACAGGGAGCCCTTAATGAAAAACTGTTTTTT.